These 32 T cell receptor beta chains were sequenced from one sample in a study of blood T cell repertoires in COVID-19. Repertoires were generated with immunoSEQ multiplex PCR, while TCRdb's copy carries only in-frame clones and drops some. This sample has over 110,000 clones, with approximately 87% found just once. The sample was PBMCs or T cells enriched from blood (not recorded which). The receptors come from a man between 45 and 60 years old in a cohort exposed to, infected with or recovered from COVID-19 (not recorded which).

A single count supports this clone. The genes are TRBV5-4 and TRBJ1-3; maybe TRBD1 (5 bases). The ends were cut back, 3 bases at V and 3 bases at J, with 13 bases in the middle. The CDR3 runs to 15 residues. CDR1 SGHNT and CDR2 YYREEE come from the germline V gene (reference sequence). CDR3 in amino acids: CASSSGGANGNTIYF. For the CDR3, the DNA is TGTGCCAGCAGCTCAGGAGGGGCCAATGGAAACACCATATATTTT.

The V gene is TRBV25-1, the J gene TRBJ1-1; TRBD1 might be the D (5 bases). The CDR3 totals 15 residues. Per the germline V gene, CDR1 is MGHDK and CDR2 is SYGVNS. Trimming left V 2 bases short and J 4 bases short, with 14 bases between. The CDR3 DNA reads TGTGCCAGCAGTGAAGAGGGGACTTTGGGCACTGAAGCTTTCTTT. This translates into CASSEEGTLGTEAFF.

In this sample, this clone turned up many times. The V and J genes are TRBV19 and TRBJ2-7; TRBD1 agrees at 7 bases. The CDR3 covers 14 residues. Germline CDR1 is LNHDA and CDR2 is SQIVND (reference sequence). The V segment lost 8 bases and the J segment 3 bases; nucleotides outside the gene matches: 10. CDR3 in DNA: TGTGCCAGTTCTTACAGGGGAGAGATCTACGAGCAGTACTTC. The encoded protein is CASSYRGEIYEQYF. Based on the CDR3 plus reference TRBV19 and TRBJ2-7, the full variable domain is DGGITQSPKYLFRKEGQNVTLSCEQNLNHDAMYWYRQDPGQGLRLIYYSQIVNDFQKGDIAEGYSVSREKKESFPLTVTSAQKNPTAFYLCASSYRGEIYEQYFGPGTRLTVT.

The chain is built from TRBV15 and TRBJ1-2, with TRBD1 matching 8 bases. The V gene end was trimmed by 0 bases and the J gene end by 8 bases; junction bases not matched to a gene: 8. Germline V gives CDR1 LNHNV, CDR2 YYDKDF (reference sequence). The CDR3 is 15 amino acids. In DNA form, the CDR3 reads TGTGCCACCAGCAGAGATACAGGGGGGAAAGGAGGCTACACCTTC. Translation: CATSRDTGGKGGYTF. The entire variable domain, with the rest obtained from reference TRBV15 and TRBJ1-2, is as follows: DAMVIQNPRYQVTQFGKPVTLSCSQTLNHNVMYWYQQKSSQAPKLLFHYYDKDFNNEADTPDNFQSRRPNTSFCFLDIRSPGLGDTAMYLCATSRDTGGKGGYTFGSGTRLTVV.

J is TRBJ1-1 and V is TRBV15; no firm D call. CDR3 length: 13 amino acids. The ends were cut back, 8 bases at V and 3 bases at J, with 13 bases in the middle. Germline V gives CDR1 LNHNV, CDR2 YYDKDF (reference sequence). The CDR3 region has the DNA TGTGCCACCGGAACTCCGGGGTACACTGAAGCTTTCTTT. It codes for CATGTPGYTEAFF.

DNA of the CDR3: TGCGCCAGCAGCCTCACAGCGAGCGGGGGCACTGAAGCTTTCTTT. This sequence encodes CASSLTASGGTEAFF. This chain links TRBV4-1 with TRBJ1-1; TRBD1 is a possible D gene (5 bases). The germline V gene has CDR1 MGHRA and CDR2 YSYEKL. The V end lost 4 bases, the J end lost 4 bases, and 16 bases lay between the germline ends. This CDR3 comprises 15 residues.

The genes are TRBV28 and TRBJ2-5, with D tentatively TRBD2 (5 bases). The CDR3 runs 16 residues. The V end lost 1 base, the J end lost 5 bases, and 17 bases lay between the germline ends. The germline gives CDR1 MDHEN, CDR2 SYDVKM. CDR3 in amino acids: CASSLFSVGVGETQYF. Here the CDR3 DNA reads TGTGCCAGCAGTTTATTCTCAGTGGGAGTAGGCGAGACCCAGTACTTC.

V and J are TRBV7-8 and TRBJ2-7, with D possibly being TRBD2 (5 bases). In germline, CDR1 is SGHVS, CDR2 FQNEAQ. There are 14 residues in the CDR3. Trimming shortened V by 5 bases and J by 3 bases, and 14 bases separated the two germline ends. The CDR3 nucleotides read TGTGCCAGCAGCCGAACGGACGGGAACTACGAGCAGTACTTC. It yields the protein CASSRTDGNYEQYF.

The CDR3 sequence is CASRADLTSGIIRKETQYF. The CDR3 DNA follows: TGTGCCAGCAGAGCCGACCTGACTAGCGGGATCATTAGGAAAGAGACCCAGTACTTC. The chain links TRBV2 to TRBJ2-5, with TRBD2 identical over 11 bases. V was clipped by 6 bases and J by 3 bases; unmatched bases: 18. Germline-derived CDR1 and CDR2 are SNHLY and FYNNEI. This CDR3 region has 19 residues.

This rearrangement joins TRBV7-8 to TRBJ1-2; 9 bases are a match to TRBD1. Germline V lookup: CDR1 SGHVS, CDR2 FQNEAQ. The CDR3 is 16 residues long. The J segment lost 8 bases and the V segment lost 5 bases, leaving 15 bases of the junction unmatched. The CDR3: CASSQWTGESNGGYTF. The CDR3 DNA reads TGTGCCAGCAGCCAATGGACAGGGGAAAGCAACGGGGGCTACACCTTC.

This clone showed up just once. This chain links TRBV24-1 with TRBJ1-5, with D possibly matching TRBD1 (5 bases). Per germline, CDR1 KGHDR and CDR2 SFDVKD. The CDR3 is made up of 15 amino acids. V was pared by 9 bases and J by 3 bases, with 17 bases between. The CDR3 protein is CATPEGLDPNQPQHF. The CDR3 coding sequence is TGTGCCACCCCGGAGGGACTCGACCCCAATCAGCCCCAGCATTTT.

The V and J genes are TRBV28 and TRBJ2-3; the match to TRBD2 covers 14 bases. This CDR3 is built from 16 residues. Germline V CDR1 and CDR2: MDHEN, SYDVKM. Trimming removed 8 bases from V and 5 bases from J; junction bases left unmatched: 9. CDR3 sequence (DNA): TGTGCCAGCGAAGGGACTAGCGGGGGTAAAATAGATACGCAGTATTTT. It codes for CASEGTSGGKIDTQYF.

CDR3 nucleotide sequence: TGTGCCAGCAGCCTACTGAGGGGGCCGAACACTGAAGCTTTCTTT. Amino acids: CASSLLRGPNTEAFF. The rearrangement uses TRBV6-2 or TRBV6-3 and TRBJ1-1, with 7 bases identical to TRBD1. CDR3 length: 15 residues. Germline loops: CDR1 MNHEY, CDR2 SVGEGT. J lost 1 base, V lost 6 bases, and 8 bases had no gene match.

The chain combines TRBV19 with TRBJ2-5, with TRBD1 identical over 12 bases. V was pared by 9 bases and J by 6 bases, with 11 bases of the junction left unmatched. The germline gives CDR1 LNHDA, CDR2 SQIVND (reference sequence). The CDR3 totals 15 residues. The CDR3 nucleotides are TGTGCCAGCCACCCGGGACAGGGGGCCTCGAAGACCCAGTACTTC. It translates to CASHPGQGASKTQYF.

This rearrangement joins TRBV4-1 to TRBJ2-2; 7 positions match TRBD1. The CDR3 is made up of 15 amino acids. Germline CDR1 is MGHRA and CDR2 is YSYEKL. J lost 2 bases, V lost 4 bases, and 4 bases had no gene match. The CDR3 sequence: CASSPTGANTGELFF. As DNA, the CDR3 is TGCGCCAGCAGCCCCACAGGGGCTAACACCGGGGAGCTGTTTTTT.

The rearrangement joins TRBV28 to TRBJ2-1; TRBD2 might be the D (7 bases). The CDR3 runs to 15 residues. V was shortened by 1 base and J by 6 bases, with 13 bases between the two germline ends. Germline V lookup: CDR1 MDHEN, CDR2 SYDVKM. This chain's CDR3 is CASSLYRGALNEQFF. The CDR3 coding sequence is TGTGCCAGCAGTTTATATCGGGGGGCCCTCAATGAGCAGTTCTTC. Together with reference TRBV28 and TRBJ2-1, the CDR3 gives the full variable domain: DVKVTQSSRYLVKRTGEKVFLECVQDMDHENMFWYRQDPGLGLRLIYFSYDVKMKEKGDIPEGYSVSREKKERFSLILESASTNQTSMYLCASSLYRGALNEQFFGPGTRLTVL.

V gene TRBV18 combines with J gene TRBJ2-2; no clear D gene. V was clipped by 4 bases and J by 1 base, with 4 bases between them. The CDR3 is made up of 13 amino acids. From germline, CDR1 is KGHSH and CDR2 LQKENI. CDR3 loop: CASSLRNTGELFF. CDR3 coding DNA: TGTGCCAGCTCACTGAGGAACACCGGGGAGCTGTTTTTT.

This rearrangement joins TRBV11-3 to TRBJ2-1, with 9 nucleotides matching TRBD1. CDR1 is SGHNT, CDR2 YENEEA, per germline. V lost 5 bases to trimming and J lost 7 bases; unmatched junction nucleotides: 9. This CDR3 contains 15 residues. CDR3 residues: CASSLGQGFVNEQFF. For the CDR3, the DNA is TGTGCCAGCAGCCTCGGACAGGGGTTCGTGAATGAGCAGTTCTTC.

The CDR3 sequence is CASRWSGANTEAFF. Here the CDR3 DNA reads TGTGCCAGCAGGTGGAGCGGGGCGAACACTGAAGCTTTCTTT. The chain joins TRBV11-2 to TRBJ1-1; maybe TRBD1 (5 bases). The germline gives CDR1 SGHAT, CDR2 FQNNGV. V was cut by 6 bases and J by 1 base, with 12 bases left in between. This CDR3 spans 14 amino acids. The complete variable domain, with remaining parts taken from reference TRBV11-2 and TRBJ1-1, reads EAGVAQSPRYKIIEKRQSVAFWCNPISGHATLYWYQQILGQGPKLLIQFQNNGVVDDSQLPKDRFSAERLKGVDSTLKIQPAKLEDSAVYLCASRWSGANTEAFFGQGTRLTVV.

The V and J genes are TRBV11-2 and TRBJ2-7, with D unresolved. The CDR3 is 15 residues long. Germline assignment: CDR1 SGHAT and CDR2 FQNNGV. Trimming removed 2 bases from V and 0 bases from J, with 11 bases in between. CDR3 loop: CASSLQVVSSYEQYF. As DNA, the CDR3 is TGTGCCAGCAGCTTACAAGTCGTCAGCTCCTACGAGCAGTACTTC. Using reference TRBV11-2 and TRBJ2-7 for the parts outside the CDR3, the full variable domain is EAGVAQSPRYKIIEKRQSVAFWCNPISGHATLYWYQQILGQGPKLLIQFQNNGVVDDSQLPKDRFSAERLKGVDSTLKIQPAKLEDSAVYLCASSLQVVSSYEQYFGPGTRLTVT.

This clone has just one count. DNA of the CDR3: TGTGCCAGCAGTCCCGGACTAGCGGGAGAAAAGAACGAGCAGTACTTC. This sequence encodes CASSPGLAGEKNEQYF. V usage is TRBV6-6 and J usage is TRBJ2-7, with 13 bases matching TRBD2. V gave up 5 bases and J gave up 5 bases; unmatched junction bases: 9. Germline V gene lookup returns CDR1 MNHNY and CDR2 SVGAGI (reference sequence). The CDR3 length is 16 residues.

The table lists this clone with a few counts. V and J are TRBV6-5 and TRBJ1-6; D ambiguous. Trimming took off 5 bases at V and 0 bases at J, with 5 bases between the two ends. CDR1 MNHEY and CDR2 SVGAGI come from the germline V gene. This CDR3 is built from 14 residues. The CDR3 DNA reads TGTGCCAGCAGTAGGAGCTCCTATAATTCACCCCTCCACTTT. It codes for CASSRSSYNSPLHF.

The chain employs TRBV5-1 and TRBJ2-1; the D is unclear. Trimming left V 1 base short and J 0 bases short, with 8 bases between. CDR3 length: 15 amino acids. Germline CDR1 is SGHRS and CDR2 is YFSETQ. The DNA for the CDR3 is TGCGCCAGCAGCTTGCGCGCTAGCTCCTACAATGAGCAGTTCTTC. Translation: CASSLRASSYNEQFF.

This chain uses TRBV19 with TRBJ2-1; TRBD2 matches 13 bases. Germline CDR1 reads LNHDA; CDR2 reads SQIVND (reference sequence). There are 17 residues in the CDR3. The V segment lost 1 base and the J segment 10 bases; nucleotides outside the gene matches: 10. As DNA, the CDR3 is TGTGCCAGTAGTATAGGCCTCACTAGCGGGAGGGCCCCAGAGCAGTTCTTC. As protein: CASSIGLTSGRAPEQFF.

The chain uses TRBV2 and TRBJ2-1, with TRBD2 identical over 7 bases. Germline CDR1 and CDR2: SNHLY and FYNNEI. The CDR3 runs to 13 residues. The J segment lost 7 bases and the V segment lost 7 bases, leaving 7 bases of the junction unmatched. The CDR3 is CASTREGWNEQFF. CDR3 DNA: TGTGCCAGCACCAGGGAGGGTTGGAATGAGCAGTTCTTC.

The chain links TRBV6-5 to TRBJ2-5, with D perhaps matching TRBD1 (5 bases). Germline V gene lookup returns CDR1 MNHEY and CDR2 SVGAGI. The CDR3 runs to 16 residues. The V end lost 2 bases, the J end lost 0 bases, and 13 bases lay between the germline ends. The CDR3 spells CASSYALTDHQETQYF. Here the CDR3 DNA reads TGTGCCAGCAGTTACGCCCTGACAGACCACCAAGAGACCCAGTACTTC.

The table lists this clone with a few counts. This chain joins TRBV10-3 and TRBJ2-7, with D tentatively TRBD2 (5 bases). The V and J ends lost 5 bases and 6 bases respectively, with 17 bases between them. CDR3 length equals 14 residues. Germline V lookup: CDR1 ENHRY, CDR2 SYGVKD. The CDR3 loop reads CAISHSRESAEQYF. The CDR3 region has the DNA TGTGCCATCAGTCACTCAAGGGAGTCGGCCGAGCAGTACTTC.

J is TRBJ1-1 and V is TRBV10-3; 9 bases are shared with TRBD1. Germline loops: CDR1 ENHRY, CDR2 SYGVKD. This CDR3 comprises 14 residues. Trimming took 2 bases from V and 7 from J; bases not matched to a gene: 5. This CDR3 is CAISETGTGFEAFF. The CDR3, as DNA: TGTGCCATCAGTGAGACCGGGACAGGGTTTGAAGCTTTCTTT.

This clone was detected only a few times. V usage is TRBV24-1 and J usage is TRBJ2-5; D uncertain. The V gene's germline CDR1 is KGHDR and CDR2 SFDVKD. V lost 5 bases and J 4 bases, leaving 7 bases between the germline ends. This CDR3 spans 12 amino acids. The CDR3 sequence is CATSVSGETQYF. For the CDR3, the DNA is TGTGCCACCAGTGTTTCCGGAGAGACCCAGTACTTC.

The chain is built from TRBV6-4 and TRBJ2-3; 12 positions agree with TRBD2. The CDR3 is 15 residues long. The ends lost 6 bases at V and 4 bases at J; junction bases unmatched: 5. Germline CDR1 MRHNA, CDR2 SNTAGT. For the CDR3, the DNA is TGTGCCAGCAGCCAACTAGCGGGAGGCTCAGATACGCAGTATTTT. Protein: CASSQLAGGSDTQYF.

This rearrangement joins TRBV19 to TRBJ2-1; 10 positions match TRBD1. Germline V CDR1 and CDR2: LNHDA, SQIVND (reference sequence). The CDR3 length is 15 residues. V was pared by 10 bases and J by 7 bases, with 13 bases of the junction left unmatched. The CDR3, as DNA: TGTGCCACTAATCTCGGGACAGGGGCCAGGAATGAGCAGTTCTTC. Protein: CATNLGTGARNEQFF.

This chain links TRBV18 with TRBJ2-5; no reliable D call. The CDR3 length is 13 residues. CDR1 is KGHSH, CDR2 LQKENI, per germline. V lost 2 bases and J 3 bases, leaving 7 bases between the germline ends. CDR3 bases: TGTGCCAGCTCACCAGCAGGTGAAGAGACCCAGTACTTC. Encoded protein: CASSPAGEETQYF.